The 32 T cell receptor beta chains presented below share a single source sample, sequenced in a study of regulatory T cells in long-lasting Graves disease. Construction of the TCR beta libraries employed iRepertoire HTBI primers in conjunction with Arm-PCR of CDR3 regions. TCRdb re-analysed the multiplex PCR reads in MiXCR, keeping a single row per CDR3 protein. The sample shows over 250,000 distinct CDR3 sequences, more than 20% of them seen only once. Time point indicated: persistent/refractory GD, antithyroid drugs over 5 years with positive TRAb. Making the TCR library involved RNA that had been extracted from PBMCs. The sequencing here drew on peripheral blood mononuclear cells (PBMCs), taken when the disease was refractory, from a patient treated with antithyroid drugs. The receptor source for this set is a female donor with Graves disease.

The chain has TRBV7-8 and TRBJ2-2, with 15 positions matching TRBD2. The CDR3 is made up of 16 amino acids. Trimming took 4 bases from V and 6 from J; bases not matched to a gene: 3. Germline V gene data show CDR1 as SGHVS and CDR2 as FQNEAQ. CDR3 in DNA: TGTGCCAGCAGCTCCGGACTAGCGGGAGGGTCCGGGGAGCTGTTTTTT. Translation: CASSSGLAGGSGELFF.

As for this clonotype: A much larger clone is a single base away; this may be a read error. The chain joins TRBV25-1 to TRBJ2-5; D uncertain. Germline lookup yields CDR1 MGHDK and CDR2 SYGVNS. V lost 3 bases, J lost 5 bases, and 7 bases lay in between. The CDR3 is 12 residues long. CDR3 coding DNA: TGTGCCAGCAGTGATCCGGCGGAGACCCAGTACTTC. Translating gives CASSDPAETQYF.

The genes are TRBV19 and TRBJ1-1; D is possibly TRBD1 (6 bases). Germline V gene data show CDR1 as LNHDA and CDR2 as SQIVND (reference sequence). The V gene lost 7 bases and the J gene lost 4 bases, with 13 bases spanning the gap. This CDR3 region has 13 residues. The CDR3 region is CASMGTMATEAFF. CDR3 sequence (DNA): TGTGCCAGTATGGGGACAATGGCCACTGAAGCTTTCTTT. Full variable domain (outside the CDR3, taken from reference TRBV19 and TRBJ1-1): DGGITQSPKYLFRKEGQNVTLSCEQNLNHDAMYWYRQDPGQGLRLIYYSQIVNDFQKGDIAEGYSVSREKKESFPLTVTSAQKNPTAFYLCASMGTMATEAFFGQGTRLTVV.

This clonotype has a count of ten or more. The chain uses TRBV6-2 or TRBV6-3 and TRBJ2-7, with 15 bases aligning to TRBD2. The junction had 14 bases not matched to a gene; V was cut back by 2 bases and J by 6 bases. CDR3 length: 19 amino acids. Germline CDR1 and CDR2: MNHEY and SVGEGT. The CDR3, as DNA: TGTGCCAGCAGTTACCCAGGACTAGCGGGAGGGCCGTGGTCCGTCGAGCAGTACTTC. Its protein is CASSYPGLAGGPWSVEQYF.

The V gene is TRBV4-1, the J gene TRBJ2-7; maybe TRBD2 (7 bases). Trimming pared 1 base from V and 7 bases from J, leaving 20 bases between. The CDR3 is 16 residues long. Germline loops: CDR1 MGHRA, CDR2 YSYEKL. The CDR3 nucleotides are TGCGCCAGCAGCCAAGTTTGGCGGGGGCCCCCGTCGGAGCAGTACTTC. It yields the protein CASSQVWRGPPSEQYF.

This clonotype has at least ten counts. This chain links TRBV11-2 with TRBJ2-6, with no clear D. The CDR3 loop spans 16 amino acids. Germline lookup yields CDR1 SGHAT and CDR2 FQNNGV. V was pared by 7 bases and J by 5 bases, with 18 bases between. CDR3 sequence reads: CASTQSPDLWANVLTF. CDR3 nucleotide sequence: TGTGCCAGCACCCAAAGCCCGGACCTCTGGGCCAACGTCCTGACTTTC.

This clonotype was picked up many times. The V gene is TRBV12-3 or TRBV12-4, the J gene TRBJ2-5; D not resolved. CDR3 length equals 14 residues. V was pared by 4 bases and J by 1 base, with 10 bases between. The CDR3 DNA is TGTGCCAGCAGTTCGAGAGACTTCCAAGAGACCCAGTACTTC. It yields the protein CASSSRDFQETQYF.

At least ten counts were recorded for this clonotype. This chain joins TRBV27 and TRBJ2-7; D remains ambiguous. CDR1 and CDR2 (germline): MNHEY, SMNVEV (reference sequence). The CDR3 is made up of 13 amino acids. Trimming removed 2 bases at V and 4 bases at J, with 9 bases between. The CDR3 loop reads CASSLKVDYEQYF. In DNA, the CDR3 is TGTGCCAGCAGTTTAAAGGTAGATTACGAGCAGTACTTC.

In this sample, this clonotype turned up a few times. The chain uses TRBV30 and TRBJ1-1, with D unclear. The CDR3 is 13 residues long. In germline, CDR1 is GTSNPN, CDR2 SVGIG (reference sequence). Deletions cut 0 bases from V and 7 bases from J, with 12 bases between. For the CDR3, the DNA is TGTGCCTGGAGTGTTCAACCGTCCGTTGAAGCTTTCTTT. It codes for CAWSVQPSVEAFF.

This clonotype was detected a few times. J is TRBJ2-7 and V is TRBV10-3, with D unresolved. Germline CDR1 and CDR2: ENHRY and SYGVKD. This CDR3 is built from 12 residues. V shed 0 bases and J shed 7 bases, with 7 bases lying between them. DNA for the CDR3: TGTGCCATCAGTGAGTCCATTGCGGAGCAGTACTTC. It yields the protein CAISESIAEQYF.

This clonotype turned up a few times. As DNA, the CDR3 is TGTGCCTGGACACAGGGCGGGCCTAGGGGCTACACCTTC. Protein sequence: CAWTQGGPRGYTF. The rearrangement joins TRBV30 to TRBJ1-2; D perhaps matches TRBD1 (6 bases). Trimming took off 4 bases at V and 8 bases at J, with 17 bases between the two ends. Germline V gene data show CDR1 as GTSNPN and CDR2 as SVGIG (reference sequence). CDR3 size: 13 residues.

V is TRBV19 and J is TRBJ1-1; unclear D gene. CDR3 length equals 16 residues. V was pared by 2 bases and J by 6 bases, with 19 bases between. CDR1 and CDR2 (germline): LNHDA, SQIVND (reference sequence). The CDR3 here is CASSISGSLGYPEAFF. CDR3 nucleotide sequence: TGTGCCAGTAGTATATCAGGCTCGCTGGGGTATCCTGAAGCTTTCTTT.

This clonotype came up a few times. The rearrangement uses TRBV12-3 or TRBV12-4 and TRBJ1-1; D is undetermined. Trimming took off 3 bases at V and 1 base at J, with 9 bases between the two ends. The CDR3 is 14 residues long. CDR3 amino acids: CASSFSGWNTEAFF. The CDR3 nucleotides read TGTGCCAGCAGTTTTAGCGGTTGGAACACTGAAGCTTTCTTT.

This clonotype was counted ten times or more. This chain connects TRBV20-1 to TRBJ2-7, with TRBD1 matching 8 bases. Trimming removed 2 bases from V and 1 base from J; junction bases left unmatched: 16. Germline V lookup: CDR1 DFQATT, CDR2 SNEGSKA (reference sequence). The CDR3 is 18 amino acids. The CDR3 DNA sequence: TGCAGTGCTAGACTCCACCCTCCCACAGGGGGGAGATCCTACGAGCAGTACTTC. It encodes CSARLHPPTGGRSYEQYF.

Only a few counts were recorded for this clonotype. The chain links TRBV15 to TRBJ2-7; possible D gene TRBD2, 5 bases. CDR3 length: 12 residues. The V end lost 1 base, the J end lost 7 bases, and 8 bases lay between the germline ends. Germline CDR1 is LNHNV and CDR2 is YYDKDF (reference sequence). Here the CDR3 reads CATSRGSGEQYF. CDR3 coding DNA: TGTGCCACCAGCAGAGGGTCGGGAGAGCAGTACTTC. The full variable domain, with the rest looked up from reference TRBV15 and TRBJ2-7, is DAMVIQNPRYQVTQFGKPVTLSCSQTLNHNVMYWYQQKSSQAPKLLFHYYDKDFNNEADTPDNFQSRRPNTSFCFLDIRSPGLGDTAMYLCATSRGSGEQYFGPGTRLTVT.

CDR3 in amino acids: CASSGYRGLNTEAFF. In DNA form, the CDR3 reads TGTGCCAGCAGCGGATACAGGGGGTTGAACACTGAAGCTTTCTTT. This chain links TRBV7-2 with TRBJ1-1; TRBD1 matches at 8 bases. Germline V gene data show CDR1 as SGHTA and CDR2 as FQGNSA. The J segment lost 0 bases and the V segment lost 5 bases, leaving 5 bases of the junction unmatched. CDR3 length: 15 amino acids.

On this clonotype itself: Being one base from a much bigger clone, this may be a read error. CDR3 region: CASSFWGRETQHF. Here the CDR3 DNA reads TGTGCCAGCAGTTTTTGGGGCAGGGAGACCCAGCACTTC. V gene TRBV6-5 combines with J gene TRBJ2-5; either TRBD1 or TRBD2 may fit D (5 bases each). Germline lookup yields CDR1 MNHEY and CDR2 SVGAGI. CDR3 length equals 13 residues.

This clonotype was found once. V gene TRBV20-1 combines with J gene TRBJ1-5; TRBD1 might be the D (6 bases). Per germline, CDR1 DFQATT and CDR2 SNEGSKA (reference sequence). V was trimmed by 2 bases and J by 0 bases, leaving 23 bases between them. This CDR3 has 19 amino acids. This chain's CDR3 is CSARTQTGPMFYSNQPQHF. The DNA of the CDR3 is TGCAGTGCTAGAACCCAGACAGGACCAATGTTTTATAGCAATCAGCCCCAGCATTTT.

This clonotype was counted many times. V and J are TRBV28 and TRBJ1-1, with 8 bases matching TRBD1. Losses at the gene ends were 6 bases for V and 4 bases for J; bases not matched to a gene: 7. In germline, CDR1 is MDHEN, CDR2 SYDVKM. This CDR3 has 14 amino acids. CDR3 coding DNA: TGTGCCAGCAGCGACAGGGGTTCAATCACTGAAGCTTTCTTT. Translating it yields CASSDRGSITEAFF. The variable domain in full, with the rest retrieved from reference TRBV28 and TRBJ1-1, is DVKVTQSSRYLVKRTGEKVFLECVQDMDHENMFWYRQDPGLGLRLIYFSYDVKMKEKGDIPEGYSVSREKKERFSLILESASTNQTSMYLCASSDRGSITEAFFGQGTRLTVV.

This clonotype has ten or more counts. This chain joins TRBV9 and TRBJ2-7; perhaps TRBD1 as D (5 bases). The CDR3 contains 12 residues. Germline V gene lookup returns CDR1 SGDLS and CDR2 YYNGEE. V dropped 7 bases and J dropped 7 bases, with 15 bases sitting between them. CDR3 amino acids: CASREAGIEQYF. The CDR3 coding sequence is TGTGCCAGCCGTGAGGCAGGGATTGAGCAGTACTTC.

The chain employs TRBV19 and TRBJ2-7, with a possible D match to TRBD2 (6 bases). The germline V and J ends were trimmed by 4 bases and 3 bases, with 19 bases remaining between them. There are 16 residues in the CDR3. The germline V gene encodes CDR1 LNHDA and CDR2 SQIVND (reference sequence). As DNA, the CDR3 is TGTGCCAGTAGTAATTTGGGCCGGGACTCCCTCTACGAGCAGTACTTC. This encodes CASSNLGRDSLYEQYF.

The table lists this clonotype with a few counts. The chain links TRBV19 to TRBJ2-6; possibly TRBD1 for D (5 bases). This CDR3 comprises 15 residues. V lost 5 bases, J lost 1 base, and 9 bases lay in between. Germline CDR1 LNHDA, CDR2 SQIVND (reference sequence). CDR3 residues: CASSPGMSGANVLTF. The DNA for the CDR3 is TGTGCCAGTAGTCCAGGGATGTCTGGGGCCAACGTCCTGACTTTC.

This clonotype came up many times. V usage is TRBV28 and J usage is TRBJ1-5; tentatively, D is TRBD1 (5 bases). Germline CDR1 is MDHEN and CDR2 is SYDVKM. The CDR3 spans 15 residues. V was trimmed by 6 bases and J by 6 bases, leaving 18 bases between them. The CDR3 coding sequence is TGTGCCAGCAGCACCCCAGCGGGGGTCGGTCAGCCCCAGCATTTT. Its protein is CASSTPAGVGQPQHF. Looking up the rest from reference TRBV28 and TRBJ1-5 gives the full variable domain: DVKVTQSSRYLVKRTGEKVFLECVQDMDHENMFWYRQDPGLGLRLIYFSYDVKMKEKGDIPEGYSVSREKKERFSLILESASTNQTSMYLCASSTPAGVGQPQHFGDGTRLSIL.

The CDR3 DNA is TGTGCCAGCAGCCCAACCCGGGACATAGGAAGCGAGCAGTACTTC. This encodes CASSPTRDIGSEQYF. The chain carries TRBV3-1 and TRBJ2-7; possible D gene TRBD1, 6 bases. Trimming removed 4 bases at V and 6 bases at J, with 19 bases between. The CDR3 totals 15 residues. Germline V gene data show CDR1 as LGHDT and CDR2 as YNNKEL (reference sequence).

This clonotype was seen at least ten times. This chain's CDR3 is CASMRGFEAFF. Written as DNA, the CDR3 is TGTGCCAGTATGAGGGGCTTTGAAGCTTTCTTT. The chain recombines TRBV19 with TRBJ1-1, with D tentatively TRBD1 (5 bases). Trimming pared 7 bases from V and 7 bases from J, leaving 10 bases between. CDR1 is LNHDA and CDR2 is SQIVND in the germline V gene (reference sequence). The CDR3 contains 11 residues.

This clonotype came up a few times. The rearrangement uses TRBV24-1 and TRBJ2-3; TRBD2 might be the D (6 bases). The V end lost 2 bases, the J end lost 3 bases, and 11 bases lay between the germline ends. The CDR3 covers 15 residues. From germline, CDR1 is KGHDR and CDR2 SFDVKD. CDR3 protein: CATSDSSDETDTQYF. The CDR3 DNA reads TGTGCCACCAGTGATTCTAGCGACGAGACAGATACGCAGTATTTT.

This clonotype was counted at least ten times. CDR3 DNA: TGTGCCAGCATACCAGGGGGTGTCACCTACGAGCAGTACTTC. It translates to CASIPGGVTYEQYF. This chain uses TRBV28 with TRBJ2-7, with 7 bases aligning to TRBD1. The CDR3 extends over 14 amino acids. Germline V gives CDR1 MDHEN, CDR2 SYDVKM. V lost 7 bases, J lost 2 bases, and 8 bases stayed unmatched.

This clonotype was recorded at least ten times. V gene TRBV11-2 combines with J gene TRBJ2-7; 7 nucleotides agree with TRBD1. From germline, CDR1 is SGHAT and CDR2 FQNNGV. The junction had 2 bases not matched to a gene; V was cut back by 3 bases and J by 3 bases. The CDR3 extends over 13 amino acids. The CDR3 loop is CASSFGTDYEQYF. The CDR3 nucleotides read TGTGCCAGCAGCTTCGGGACAGACTACGAGCAGTACTTC.

The chain carries TRBV10-3 and TRBJ2-1; TRBD2 aligns across 9 bases. CDR1 ENHRY and CDR2 SYGVKD come from the germline V gene. The CDR3 is made up of 14 amino acids. The junction had 10 bases not matched to a gene; V was cut back by 8 bases and J by 8 bases. The CDR3 bases are TGTGCCATCCGCGAGGGACTAGCTATCTATGAGCAGTTCTTC. Translated, it gives CAIREGLAIYEQFF.

Points on this clonotype: A single base separates this from a much larger clone, so it may be a read error. This rearrangement joins TRBV11-2 to TRBJ2-7, with D perhaps TRBD2 (6 bases). The last part of the DNA fits TRBJ2-5 better; the J call may be wrong. Germline values: CDR1 SGHAT, CDR2 FQNNGV. The CDR3 loop spans 15 amino acids. As DNA, the CDR3 is TGTGTCAGCAGCACCCCTGGAGCACGGGGGGAGACCCAGTACTTC. Protein sequence: CVSSTPGARGETQYF.

V and J are TRBV20-1 and TRBJ2-1, with 13 bases matching TRBD2. CDR3 length: 16 residues. V shed 3 bases, J shed 4 bases, and the junction held 6 bases outside the gene matches. Germline V lookup: CDR1 DFQATT, CDR2 SNEGSKA (reference sequence). This CDR3 reads CSASVLAGGIYNEQFF. The CDR3 DNA follows: TGCAGTGCTAGCGTACTAGCGGGAGGGATATACAATGAGCAGTTCTTC.

CDR3 in amino acids: CASSLPPGQGHTEAFF. CDR3 bases: TGTGCCAGCAGCTTGCCGCCGGGACAGGGCCACACTGAAGCTTTCTTT. The chain has TRBV28 and TRBJ1-1; 9 bases are a match to TRBD1. CDR1 is MDHEN and CDR2 is SYDVKM in the germline V gene. The CDR3 contains 16 residues. V lost 6 bases to trimming and J lost 3 bases; unmatched junction nucleotides: 11.